This T cell receptor (beta chain) stems from a study of blood T cell repertoires in COVID-19. At the level of the study: Donors in the United States, Italy and Spain gave samples during acute or convalescent COVID-19. T cells, B-cell-depleted T cells, or PBMCs provided the cDNA or gDNA that served as material.

Per the authors' pipeline: Amplification of reference gene primers was used by the study to estimate nucleated cell counts. Some clones are missing from TCRdb's copy, which holds only in-frame ones; the method was immunoSEQ multiplex PCR. V, J and clone size reflect that table, while D and trimming were determined from the DNA. The sample consists of 75,000 to 100,000 clones, around nine tenths of them appearing once. The V gene's germline CDR1 is MGHRA and CDR2 YSYEKL. The CDR3 has 17 residues. Trimming took 0 bases from V and 2 from J; bases not matched to a gene: 6. The J gene is TRBJ1-5, the V gene TRBV4-1; 8 bases fit TRBD1. The sample was peripheral blood. The receptor was isolated from a woman at least 80 years old with acute or convalescent COVID-19. In DNA form, the CDR3 reads TGCGCCAGCAGCCAAGAGACCTCGACAGGGGGCAATCAGCCCCAGCATTTT. Translating it yields CASSQETSTGGNQPQHF.